The clone carrying this T cell receptor (beta chain) showed up just a few times. Its target is unknown. Time point described: after neoadjuvant nivolumab, at surgical resection. These oral cavity squamous cell carcinomas were HPV-negative and locally advanced. Some clones are missing from TCRdb's copy, which holds only in-frame ones; the method was immunoSEQ multiplex PCR. The sample includes some 40,000 clones, 38% of them seen just once. The sample comes from a study of neoadjuvant anti-PD-1 for oral cavity cancer. Points from the study as a whole: Post-treatment tumors with larger preexisting clones showed more shrinkage.

With 1 base clipped from V and 6 bases from J, the junction kept 4 bases outside the gene matches. The CDR3 consists of 15 residues. Germline loops: CDR1 SGHRS, CDR2 YFSETQ. The source material was tumor tissue, sampled after nivolumab (anti-PD-1) treatment. This sequence was found in a person aged 35-79 years with oral cavity squamous cell carcinoma. This rearrangement joins TRBV5-1 to TRBJ2-2, with 9 bases fitting TRBD2. The CDR3 loop is CASSLRAGGPGELFF. Here the CDR3 DNA reads TGCGCCAGCAGCTTGAGGGCGGGAGGGCCCGGGGAGCTGTTTTTT.